This T cell receptor (beta chain) emerged from a study of cytomegalovirus exposure and HLA in healthy donors. Comments on this clone: What it binds is not known.

With V trimmed by 6 bases and J by 4 bases, 6 bases remained unmatched. Germline-derived CDR1 and CDR2 are SGHRS and YFSETQ. CDR3 size: 13 residues. Clones were sequenced by immunoSEQ multiplex PCR, and TCRdb holds only the in-frame ones, with some missing. The sample shows about 130,000 clones, roughly nine tenths of them seen only once. Findings of the study overall: Specificity for CMV antigens was confirmed in vitro for three of the CMV-associated chains. There were some public TCRs occurring in many donors, but most TCR sequences were rare.

This clonotype originated in a man between 25 and 39 years old in good health and CMV-seronegative. The sequenced sample was PBMCs. The chain employs TRBV5-1 and TRBJ1-2, with 7 bases that match TRBD1. The CDR3 reads CASNPGGSYGYTF. The DNA of the CDR3 is TGCGCCAGCAACCCAGGGGGGTCCTATGGCTACACCTTC.